A single sample is the source of the 3 T cell receptor beta chains below, sequenced in a study of response to subunit inactivated influenza vaccine. Each CDR3 protein gets one entry after TCRdb re-called the RT-PCR reads with MiXCR. The data hold around 480,000 distinct CDR3 sequences, with 9.5% to 13% observed a single time. Sample: PBMCs from blood, taken roughly 46 days after vaccination. Receptors originate from a man between 45 and 60 years old who received an inactivated influenza vaccine.

This clonotype was detected only a few times. The rearrangement uses TRBV6-1 and TRBJ2-3; D is uncertain. Germline loops: CDR1 MNHNS, CDR2 SASEGT. CDR3 length equals 11 residues. V lost 7 bases to trimming and J lost 9 bases, with 11 bases between them. The CDR3 loop reads CASTSTQTQYF. The DNA for the CDR3 is TGTGCCAGCACCTCTACTCAAACGCAGTATTTT.

The chain recombines TRBV6-2 or TRBV6-3 with TRBJ1-5; D is unclear. CDR1 is MNHEY, CDR2 SVGEGT, per germline. This CDR3 is 12 amino acids long. The V end was cut by 2 bases, the J end by 6 bases, with 5 bases between. In DNA, the CDR3 is TGTGCCAGCAGTTACCTTTCTCAGCCCCAGCATTTT. Its translation is CASSYLSQPQHF.

This clonotype was recorded only once. The V call is TRBV29-1, the J call TRBJ2-3; tentative D call: TRBD2 (5 bases). Germline values: CDR1 SQVTM, CDR2 ANQGSEA. There are 14 residues in the CDR3. The V end was cut by 4 bases, the J end by 0 bases, with 11 bases between. As DNA, the CDR3 is TGCAGCGTTGGATCTACGGGAAGCACAGATACGCAGTATTTT. Its protein is CSVGSTGSTDTQYF.